The 23 T cell receptor beta chains reported below all come from one sample, sequenced in a study of CD8 T cells in Susac syndrome. RNA, at about 0.45 to 1 ug, was reverse transcribed with random hexamers. TCRdb re-called the immunoSEQ multiplex PCR reads through MiXCR, storing one row per CDR3 protein. This sample has 400,000 or so distinct CDR3 sequences; around 83% occur once, and the top ten carry about 0.12%. The material sequenced was CD8+ T cells from PBMCs. Receptors were obtained from a human donor with multiple sclerosis.

The rearrangement links TRBV12-3 or TRBV12-4 to TRBJ2-3; 7 bases fit TRBD2. Losses at the gene ends were 3 bases for V and 1 base for J; bases not matched to a gene: 13. The CDR3 is 18 residues long. The CDR3, as DNA: TGTGCCAGCAGTTTCGGCCTACTAGCGCAAATGGGCACAGATACGCAGTATTTT. Amino acids: CASSFGLLAQMGTDTQYF.

This clonotype was observed once. The chain's CDR3 is CASSFRDPYNEQFF. Here the CDR3 DNA reads TGTGCCAGCAGTTTTCGGGACCCTTACAATGAGCAGTTCTTC. The rearrangement uses TRBV28 and TRBJ2-1; D tentatively fits TRBD1 or TRBD2 (5 bases each). Germline loops: CDR1 MDHEN, CDR2 SYDVKM. V was pared by 3 bases and J by 4 bases, with 10 bases between. CDR3 length: 14 residues.

J is TRBJ1-2 and V is TRBV27; D perhaps matches TRBD1 (5 bases). The germline CDR1 and CDR2 sequences are MNHEY and SMNVEV (reference sequence). Trimming stripped 7 bases from V and 6 bases from J, with 15 bases between. The CDR3 runs 13 residues. CDR3 protein: CASTSLGGNGYTF. The CDR3 nucleotides read TGTGCCAGCACCTCCCTGGGGGGGAATGGCTACACCTTC.

The chain joins TRBV20-1 to TRBJ2-1; weak D call: TRBD2 (6 bases). Looked up from germline, CDR1 is DFQATT and CDR2 is SNEGSKA (reference sequence). V dropped 2 bases and J dropped 5 bases, with 34 bases sitting between them. The CDR3 loop spans 21 amino acids. Written as DNA, the CDR3 is TGCAGTGCTAGATCTGGGTTCCGGCCTAGCTGGGGGGTCCGTATCAACAATGAGCAGTTCTTC. Translated: CSARSGFRPSWGVRINNEQFF.

V is TRBV4-1 and J is TRBJ1-1, with a tentative D call TRBD1 (6 bases). With 1 base removed from V and 7 bases from J, the gap between germline ends came to 19 bases. CDR3 length: 16 residues. The germline V gene has CDR1 MGHRA and CDR2 YSYEKL. In nucleotides, the CDR3 is TGCGCCAGCAGCCAAGTAGGGGGGGCAGGCGTTAATGAAGCTTTCTTT. Protein product: CASSQVGGAGVNEAFF.

This clonotype was recorded a few times. V gene TRBV4-2 combines with J gene TRBJ1-2; D is unresolved. This CDR3 is 13 amino acids long. Germline CDR1 LGHNA, CDR2 YNFKEQ. V lost 0 bases and J 2 bases, leaving 4 bases between the germline ends. CDR3 coding DNA: TGTGCCAGCAGCCAAGAGATAAACTATGGCTACACCTTC. Its protein is CASSQEINYGYTF.

V gene TRBV11-2 combines with J gene TRBJ2-2; possible D gene TRBD2, 7 bases. The CDR3 extends over 17 amino acids. Germline V gene lookup returns CDR1 SGHAT and CDR2 FQNNGV. Deletions cut 0 bases from V and 6 bases from J, with 17 bases between. CDR3 loop: CASSLDGMRGLPGELFF. The CDR3 DNA reads as TGTGCCAGCAGCTTAGACGGGATGCGGGGGCTGCCCGGGGAGCTGTTTTTT.

V gene TRBV19 combines with J gene TRBJ2-3; TRBD2 matches 13 bases. This CDR3 is 15 amino acids long. Germline values: CDR1 LNHDA, CDR2 SQIVND (reference sequence). The J segment lost 5 bases and the V segment lost 5 bases, leaving 4 bases of the junction unmatched. The CDR3 sequence: CASSGLAGVEDTQYF. Written as DNA, the CDR3 is TGTGCCAGTAGTGGACTAGCGGGAGTAGAAGATACGCAGTATTTT.

V gene TRBV20-1 combines with J gene TRBJ2-1; D not certain. This CDR3 has 15 residues. Trimming stripped 1 base from V and 0 bases from J, with 10 bases between. The germline gives CDR1 DFQATT, CDR2 SNEGSKA (reference sequence). CDR3 DNA sequence: TGCAGTGCTAGAGGTTGGGTTAACTCCTACAATGAGCAGTTCTTC. Residues: CSARGWVNSYNEQFF.

This sequence joins TRBV4-1 and TRBJ2-2, with D perhaps TRBD2 (6 bases). This CDR3 has 16 residues. CDR1 is MGHRA, CDR2 YSYEKL, per germline. V gave up 0 bases and J gave up 6 bases, with 14 bases separating them. The CDR3 sequence is CASSQEAGFSPGELFF. The CDR3 DNA sequence: TGCGCCAGCAGCCAAGAGGCGGGATTTTCCCCCGGGGAGCTGTTTTTT.

The rearrangement joins TRBV20-1 to TRBJ2-5, with 13 bases matching TRBD2. From germline, CDR1 is DFQATT and CDR2 SNEGSKA (reference sequence). This CDR3 contains 15 residues. V lost 5 bases, J lost 4 bases, and 7 bases stayed unmatched. The CDR3 DNA follows: TGCAGTGCTTTCCGGACTAGCGGGGGAGGAGAGACCCAGTACTTC. Translation: CSAFRTSGGGETQYF.

The rearrangement links TRBV4-1 to TRBJ1-5; D unclear. The ends were cut back, 2 bases at V and 1 base at J, with 12 bases in the middle. This CDR3 region has 16 residues. Germline CDR1 MGHRA, CDR2 YSYEKL. CDR3 protein: CASSQPGLGSNQPQHF. The CDR3 DNA reads TGCGCCAGCAGCCAACCCGGCCTAGGGAGCAATCAGCCCCAGCATTTT.

In this sample, this clonotype turned up once. This chain joins TRBV3-1 and TRBJ2-1; tentatively, D is TRBD2 (5 bases). CDR3 size: 18 residues. V was cut by 3 bases and J by 8 bases, with 26 bases left in between. Per germline, CDR1 LGHDT and CDR2 YNNKEL (reference sequence). The DNA for the CDR3 is TGTGCCAGCAGCCATGTACAGCCCGGGGAATCCTATGGCGATGAGCAGTTCTTC. This gives the protein CASSHVQPGESYGDEQFF.

The V and J genes are TRBV20-1 and TRBJ2-1, with D perhaps matching TRBD2 (10 bases). V was pared by 0 bases and J by 5 bases, with 23 bases between. Germline CDR1 reads DFQATT; CDR2 reads SNEGSKA (reference sequence). The CDR3 length is 18 residues. The CDR3 DNA reads TGCAGTGCTAGAGATACAGGGGGCTGGCTAGCGGGAGACAATGAGCAGTTCTTC. Protein: CSARDTGGWLAGDNEQFF.

The chain is built from TRBV12-3 or TRBV12-4 and TRBJ1-5; tentatively, D is TRBD1 (5 bases). The germline V and J ends were trimmed by 5 bases and 7 bases, with 12 bases remaining between them. This CDR3 is 13 amino acids long. This CDR3 is CASSQDKGQPQHF. The DNA of the CDR3 is TGTGCCAGCAGTCAGGACAAAGGGCAGCCCCAGCATTTT.

The chain employs TRBV12-3 or TRBV12-4 and TRBJ1-5, with D unresolved. CDR3 size: 12 residues. The V and J ends lost 8 bases and 7 bases respectively, with 12 bases between them. The CDR3 reads CASSHGYQPQHF. The CDR3 DNA follows: TGTGCCAGCTCCCATGGGTACCAGCCCCAGCATTTT.

This rearrangement joins TRBV7-8 to TRBJ2-1; the match to TRBD1 covers 11 bases. V lost 5 bases to trimming and J lost 7 bases; unmatched junction nucleotides: 7. Looked up from germline, CDR1 is SGHVS and CDR2 is FQNEAQ. The CDR3 sequence is 15 residues long. The CDR3 reads CASSPTGQGGNEQFF. DNA for the CDR3: TGTGCCAGCAGCCCTACGGGACAGGGGGGGAATGAGCAGTTCTTC.

The chain joins TRBV6-1 to TRBJ2-5; no clear D gene. The CDR3 loop spans 16 amino acids. The ends were cut back, 3 bases at V and 5 bases at J, with 19 bases in the middle. The germline V gene encodes CDR1 MNHNS and CDR2 SASEGT. CDR3 sequence: CASSDADVLNGETQYF. CDR3 in DNA: TGTGCCAGCAGTGATGCGGACGTACTTAATGGGGAGACCCAGTACTTC.

The chain has TRBV7-9 and TRBJ1-1; 11 bases are shared with TRBD1. CDR1 and CDR2 from the germline V gene are SEHNR and FQNEAQ (reference sequence). CDR3 length: 18 amino acids. V dropped 4 bases and J dropped 0; count of bases not matched to a gene: 10. CDR3 DNA: TGTGCCAGCAGCTCGACCGGACAGGGGGCGCAGGTGAACACTGAAGCTTTCTTT. Protein sequence: CASSSTGQGAQVNTEAFF.

The CDR3 region is CASSDSSMNTEAFF. CDR3 bases: TGTGCCAGCAGTGACTCGTCGATGAACACTGAAGCTTTCTTT. The chain joins TRBV6-4 to TRBJ1-1; D uncertain. V was shortened by 0 bases and J by 0 bases, with 5 bases between the two germline ends. CDR1 and CDR2 from the germline V gene are MRHNA and SNTAGT. The CDR3 is 14 residues long.

The rearrangement joins TRBV29-1 to TRBJ2-7; D possibly corresponds to TRBD1 (5 bases). There are 14 residues in the CDR3. V was pared by 0 bases and J by 2 bases, with 11 bases between. Germline CDR1 SQVTM, CDR2 ANQGSEA. This chain's CDR3 is CSVEELGRAYEQYF. As DNA, the CDR3 is TGCAGCGTTGAAGAATTAGGCAGGGCCTACGAGCAGTACTTC.

The chain joins TRBV7-9 to TRBJ2-7; D is possibly TRBD1 or TRBD2 (5 bases each). The CDR3 has 12 residues. The V gene's germline CDR1 is SEHNR and CDR2 FQNEAQ (reference sequence). The germline V and J ends were trimmed by 7 bases and 5 bases, with 12 bases remaining between them. CDR3 loop: CASNTGAHEQYF. Here the CDR3 DNA reads TGTGCCAGCAATACCGGGGCCCACGAGCAGTACTTC.

This chain connects TRBV29-1 to TRBJ2-3, with D perhaps TRBD2 (5 bases). The CDR3 loop spans 13 amino acids. Trimming left V 2 bases short and J 4 bases short, with 10 bases between. In germline, CDR1 is SQVTM, CDR2 ANQGSEA. The CDR3, as DNA: TGCAGCGTTGAACCCGGGGTCCCAGATACGCAGTATTTT. Translation gives CSVEPGVPDTQYF.